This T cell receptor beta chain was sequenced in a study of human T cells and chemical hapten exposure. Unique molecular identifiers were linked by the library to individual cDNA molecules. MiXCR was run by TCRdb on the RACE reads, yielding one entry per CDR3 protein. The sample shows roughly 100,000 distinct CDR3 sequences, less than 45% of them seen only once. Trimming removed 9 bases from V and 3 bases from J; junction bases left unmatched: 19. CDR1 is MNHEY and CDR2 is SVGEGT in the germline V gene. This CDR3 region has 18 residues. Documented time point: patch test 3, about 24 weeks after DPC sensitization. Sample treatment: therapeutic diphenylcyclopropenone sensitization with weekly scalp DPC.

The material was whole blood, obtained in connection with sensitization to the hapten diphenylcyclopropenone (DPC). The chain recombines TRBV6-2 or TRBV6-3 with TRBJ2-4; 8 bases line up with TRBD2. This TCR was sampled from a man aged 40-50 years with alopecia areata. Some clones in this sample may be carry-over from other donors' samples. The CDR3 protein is CASQKKAGETWGKNIQYF. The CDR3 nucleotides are TGTGCCAGTCAGAAAAAAGCGGGAGAAACGTGGGGCAAAAACATTCAGTACTTC.